Here is one T cell receptor (beta chain) with its context. Its cognate antigen is unknown. V was trimmed by 4 bases and J by 1 base, leaving 14 bases between them. This CDR3 comprises 15 residues. Per germline, CDR1 DFQATT and CDR2 SNEGSKA (reference sequence). TCR beta CDR3 sequences were amplified from RNA transcripts. The HTBI primer set drove a first-round RT-PCR of the TCR CDR3. TCRdb reanalysed the multiplex PCR reads using MiXCR and keeps one entry per CDR3 protein. Seen here are approximately 400,000 distinct CDR3 sequences, roughly 15% observed once, and the top ten hold 20%. The sample comes from a study of T cells in Graves' hyperthyroidism and ophthalmopathy. Whole-study context: Before any treatment, at initial diagnosis, peripheral blood was collected.

Cells are PBMCs isolated from over 7.5 ml of fresh blood. Study results and limitations: Most thyroid clonotypes that were expanded above 0.001 also turned up in blood.

The sequence derives from a woman in her twenties or thirties with Graves' ophthalmopathy. The sample taken for sequencing was blood. The chain carries TRBV20-1 and TRBJ1-5, with TRBD1 as a possible D gene (5 bases). This CDR3 reads CSAIFHRDSNQPQHF. For the CDR3, the DNA is TGCAGTGCTATCTTTCACCGGGACAGCAATCAGCCCCAGCATTTT.